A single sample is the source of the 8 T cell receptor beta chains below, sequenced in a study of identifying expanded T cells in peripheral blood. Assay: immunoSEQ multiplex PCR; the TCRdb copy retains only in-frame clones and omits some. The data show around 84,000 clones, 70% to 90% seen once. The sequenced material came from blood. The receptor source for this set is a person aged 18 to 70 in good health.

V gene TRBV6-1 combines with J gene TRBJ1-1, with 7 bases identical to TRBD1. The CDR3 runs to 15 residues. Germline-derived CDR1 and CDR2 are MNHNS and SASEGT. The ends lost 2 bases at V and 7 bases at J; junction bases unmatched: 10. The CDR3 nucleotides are TGTGCCAGCAGTGAAAAGGTACAGGGGCGAGGTGAAGCTTTCTTT. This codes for CASSEKVQGRGEAFF.

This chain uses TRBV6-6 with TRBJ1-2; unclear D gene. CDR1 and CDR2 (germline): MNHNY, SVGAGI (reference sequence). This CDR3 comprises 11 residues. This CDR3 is CAGSSGYGYTF. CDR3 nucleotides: TGTGCGGGCAGCAGTGGCTATGGCTACACCTTC.

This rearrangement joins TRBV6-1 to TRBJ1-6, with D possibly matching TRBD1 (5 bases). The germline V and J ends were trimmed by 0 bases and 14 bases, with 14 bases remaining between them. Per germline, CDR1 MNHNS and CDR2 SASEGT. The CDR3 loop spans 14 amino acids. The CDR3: CASSEAGRGFALHF. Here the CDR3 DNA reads TGTGCCAGCAGTGAAGCGGGAAGGGGATTCGCCCTCCACTTT.

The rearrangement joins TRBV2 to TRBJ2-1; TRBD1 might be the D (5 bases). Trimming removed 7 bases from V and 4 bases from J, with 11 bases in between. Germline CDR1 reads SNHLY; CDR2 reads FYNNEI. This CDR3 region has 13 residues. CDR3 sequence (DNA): TGTGCCAGCATTCTTCAGGGATACAATGAGCAGTTCTTC. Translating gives CASILQGYNEQFF.

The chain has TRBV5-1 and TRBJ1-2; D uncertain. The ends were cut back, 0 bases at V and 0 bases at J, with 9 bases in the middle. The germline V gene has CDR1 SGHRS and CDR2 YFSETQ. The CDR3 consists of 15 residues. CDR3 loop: CASSLGNYPNYGYTF. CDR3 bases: TGCGCCAGCAGCTTGGGGAACTACCCTAACTATGGCTACACCTTC.

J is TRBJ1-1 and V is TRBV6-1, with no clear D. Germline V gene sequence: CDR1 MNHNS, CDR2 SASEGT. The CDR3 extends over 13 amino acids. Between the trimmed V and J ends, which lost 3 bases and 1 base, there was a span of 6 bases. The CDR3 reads CASSDWGNTEAFF. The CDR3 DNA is TGTGCCAGCAGTGACTGGGGGAACACTGAAGCTTTCTTT.

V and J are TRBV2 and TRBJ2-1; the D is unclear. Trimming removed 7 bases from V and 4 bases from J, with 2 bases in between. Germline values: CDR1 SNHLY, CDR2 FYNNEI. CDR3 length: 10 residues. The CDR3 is CASTYNEQFF. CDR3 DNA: TGTGCCAGCACTTACAATGAGCAGTTCTTC.

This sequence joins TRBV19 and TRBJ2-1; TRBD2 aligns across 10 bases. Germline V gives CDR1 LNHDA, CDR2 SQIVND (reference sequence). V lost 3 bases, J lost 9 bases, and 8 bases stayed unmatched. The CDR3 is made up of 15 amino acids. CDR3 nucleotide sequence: TGTGCCAGTAGTATCCAAGCGGGAGGGCCGGGTGAGCAGTTCTTC. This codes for CASSIQAGGPGEQFF.